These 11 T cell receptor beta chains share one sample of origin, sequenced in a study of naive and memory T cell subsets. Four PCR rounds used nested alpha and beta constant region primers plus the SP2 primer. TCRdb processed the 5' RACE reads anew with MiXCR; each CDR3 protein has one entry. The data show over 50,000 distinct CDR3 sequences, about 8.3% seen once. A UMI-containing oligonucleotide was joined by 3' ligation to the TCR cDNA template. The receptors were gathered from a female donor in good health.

The CDR3 protein is CASSTQIDYEQYF. The CDR3 nucleotides are TGTGCCAGCAGCACCCAGATCGACTACGAGCAGTACTTC. The V and J genes are TRBV9 and TRBJ2-7; unclear D gene. Germline CDR1 is SGDLS and CDR2 is YYNGEE. V was trimmed by 4 bases and J by 3 bases, leaving 11 bases between them. The CDR3 length is 13 residues.

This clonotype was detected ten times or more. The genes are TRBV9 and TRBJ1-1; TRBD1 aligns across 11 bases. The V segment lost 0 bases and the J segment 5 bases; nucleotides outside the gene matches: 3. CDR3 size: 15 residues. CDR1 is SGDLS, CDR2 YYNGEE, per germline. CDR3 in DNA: TGTGCCAGCAGCGTAGAAGGACAGGGGGCGACTGAAGCTTTCTTT. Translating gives CASSVEGQGATEAFF.

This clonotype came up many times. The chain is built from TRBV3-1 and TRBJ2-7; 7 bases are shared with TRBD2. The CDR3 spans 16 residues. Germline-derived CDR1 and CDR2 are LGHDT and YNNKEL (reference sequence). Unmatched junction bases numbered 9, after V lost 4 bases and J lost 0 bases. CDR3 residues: CASSRGLAASSYEQYF. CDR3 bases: TGTGCCAGCAGCCGAGGGCTAGCGGCGAGCTCCTACGAGCAGTACTTC.

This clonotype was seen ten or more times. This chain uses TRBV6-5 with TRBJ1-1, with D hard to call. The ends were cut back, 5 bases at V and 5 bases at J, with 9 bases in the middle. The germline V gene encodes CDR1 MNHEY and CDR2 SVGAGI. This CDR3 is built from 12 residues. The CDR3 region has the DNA TGTGCCAGCAGTGGCGGGAGTACTGAAGCTTTCTTT. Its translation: CASSGGSTEAFF.

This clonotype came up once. The CDR3, as DNA: TGCGCCAGCAGCCAAGATAGGGACAGGTCCTATGGCTACACCTTC. This sequence encodes CASSQDRDRSYGYTF. The chain couples TRBV4-1 to TRBJ1-2; 8 bases map to TRBD1. Per the germline V gene, CDR1 is MGHRA and CDR2 is YSYEKL. The trim removed 0 bases at V and 4 bases at J, leaving 4 bases unmatched. The CDR3 totals 15 residues.

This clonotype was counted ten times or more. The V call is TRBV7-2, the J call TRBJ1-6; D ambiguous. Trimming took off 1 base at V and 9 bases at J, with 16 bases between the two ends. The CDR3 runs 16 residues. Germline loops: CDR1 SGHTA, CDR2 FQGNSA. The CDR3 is CASSLVPTFPGSPLHF. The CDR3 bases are TGTGCCAGCAGCTTAGTGCCGACCTTCCCTGGTTCACCCCTCCACTTT.

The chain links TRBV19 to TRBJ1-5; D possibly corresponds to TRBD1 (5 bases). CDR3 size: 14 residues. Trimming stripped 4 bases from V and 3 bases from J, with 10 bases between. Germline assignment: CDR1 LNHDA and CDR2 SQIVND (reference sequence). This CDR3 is CASSTRQTNQPQHF. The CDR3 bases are TGTGCCAGTAGTACCCGACAGACCAATCAGCCCCAGCATTTT. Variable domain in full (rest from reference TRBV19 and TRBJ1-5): DGGITQSPKYLFRKEGQNVTLSCEQNLNHDAMYWYRQDPGQGLRLIYYSQIVNDFQKGDIAEGYSVSREKKESFPLTVTSAQKNPTAFYLCASSTRQTNQPQHFGDGTRLSIL.

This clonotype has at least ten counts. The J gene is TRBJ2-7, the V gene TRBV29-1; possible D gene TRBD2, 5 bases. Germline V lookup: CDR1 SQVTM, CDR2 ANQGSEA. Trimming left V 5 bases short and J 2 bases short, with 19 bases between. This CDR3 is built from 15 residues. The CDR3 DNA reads TGCAGCGTTTTTGCGGGTAAATCCTCCCCCTACGAGCAGTACTTC. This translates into CSVFAGKSSPYEQYF.

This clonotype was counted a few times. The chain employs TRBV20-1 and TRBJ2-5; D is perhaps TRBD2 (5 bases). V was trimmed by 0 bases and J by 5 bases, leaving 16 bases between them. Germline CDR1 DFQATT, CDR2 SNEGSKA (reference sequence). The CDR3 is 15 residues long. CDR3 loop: CSARDPSGYRETQYF. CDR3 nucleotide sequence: TGCAGTGCTAGAGATCCCAGCGGTTATAGGGAGACCCAGTACTTC.

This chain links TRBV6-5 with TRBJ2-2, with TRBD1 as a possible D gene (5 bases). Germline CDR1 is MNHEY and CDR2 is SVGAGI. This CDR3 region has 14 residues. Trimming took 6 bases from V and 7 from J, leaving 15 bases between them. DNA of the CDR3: TGTGCCAGCAGGACAGCGTTGTTGTACGGGGAGCTGTTTTTT. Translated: CASRTALLYGELFF.

CDR3 loop: CASSTTRDSLGYGYTF. The CDR3 nucleotides are TGTGCCAGCTCCACAACCCGGGACAGTCTGGGCTATGGCTACACCTTC. The V call is TRBV6-1, the J call TRBJ1-2; 7 nucleotides align to TRBD1. The germline V gene encodes CDR1 MNHNS and CDR2 SASEGT. This CDR3 contains 16 residues. The ends lost 8 bases at V and 4 bases at J; junction bases unmatched: 16.